Listed here is a single T cell receptor (beta chain). Its target is not known. PCR used 60 Vbeta primers and 13 Jbeta primers. In the original processing: In a later analysis, the count reached some 75 million unique TCR beta chains, with about 11 million shared. Measured with immunoSEQ multiplex PCR; TCRdb has only the in-frame clones, and not every one. V, J and clone size were drawn from that table, and D and trimming were deduced from the DNA. The sample holds 30,000 to 40,000 clones. The data originate from a study of cytomegalovirus exposure and HLA in healthy donors. The wider study: As an earlier analysis found, roughly 180 million T cells yielded 95 million to 130 million unique TCR beta sequences.

General study findings and limits: A link between a missense DCLRE1C variant and TCR beta V- and J-gene trimming emerged from a later analysis.

V was shortened by 2 bases and J by 5 bases, with 15 bases between the two germline ends. Germline V CDR1 and CDR2: MNHNY, SVGAGI (reference sequence). The CDR3 has 15 residues. This TCR came from a woman between 40 and 50 years old in good health and CMV-seropositive. The material sequenced was PBMCs. The genes are TRBV6-6 and TRBJ2-5; D perhaps matches TRBD2 (5 bases). The CDR3: CASSYPGRSGETQYF. In nucleotides, the CDR3 is TGTGCCAGCAGTTACCCGGGAAGATCCGGCGAGACCCAGTACTTC.